This T cell receptor beta chain originates from a study of long-term antiretroviral therapy in people with HIV. Overall study results and limits: Increased diversity was seen after ART, yet it remained lower than in transplant donor controls.

Version v3.0 of the immunoSEQ assay was performed at survey level. The method was immunoSEQ multiplex PCR; TCRdb's version includes in-frame clones alone and lacks a portion of them. Of 15,000 to 20,000 clones in the sample, around 76% were seen once. With 6 bases removed from V and 7 bases from J, the gap between germline ends came to 12 bases. CDR1 SGHDT and CDR2 YYEEEE come from the germline V gene. The CDR3 has 12 amino acids. About this clone itself: Its antigen is still unknown.

The rearrangement links TRBV5-6 to TRBJ2-3, with D possibly TRBD1 on 5 matching bases. The specimen was unsorted PBMCs, collected 2.2 years after starting antiretroviral therapy. This clonotype was sampled from a man in his forties or fifties with HIV. CDR3 DNA sequence: TGTGCCAGCACCACAGGTTCTTATACGCAGTATTTT. It yields the protein CASTTGSYTQYF.